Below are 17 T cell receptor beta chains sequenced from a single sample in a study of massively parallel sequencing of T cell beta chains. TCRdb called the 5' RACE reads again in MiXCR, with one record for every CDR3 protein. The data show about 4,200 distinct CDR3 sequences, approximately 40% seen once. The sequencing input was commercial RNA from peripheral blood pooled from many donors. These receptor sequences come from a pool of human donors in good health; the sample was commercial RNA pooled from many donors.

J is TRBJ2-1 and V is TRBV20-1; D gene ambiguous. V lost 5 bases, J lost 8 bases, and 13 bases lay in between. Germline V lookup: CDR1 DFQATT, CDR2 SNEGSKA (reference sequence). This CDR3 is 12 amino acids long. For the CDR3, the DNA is TGCAGTGCTCTGGCTAGAGGCGATGAGCAGTTCTTC. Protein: CSALARGDEQFF.

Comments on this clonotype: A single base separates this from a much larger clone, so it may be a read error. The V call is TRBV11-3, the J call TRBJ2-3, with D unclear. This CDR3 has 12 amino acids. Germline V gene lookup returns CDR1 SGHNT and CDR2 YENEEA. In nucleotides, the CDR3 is TGTGCCAGCAGATTAGTGGGGGATACGCAGTATTTT. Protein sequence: CASRLVGDTQYF.

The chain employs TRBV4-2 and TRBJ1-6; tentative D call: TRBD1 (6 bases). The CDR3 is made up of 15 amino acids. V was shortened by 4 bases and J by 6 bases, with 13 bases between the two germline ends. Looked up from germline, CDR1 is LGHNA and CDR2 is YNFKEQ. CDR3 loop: CASSPQGTANSPLHF. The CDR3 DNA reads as TGTGCCAGCAGCCCTCAGGGGACGGCTAATTCACCCCTCCACTTT.

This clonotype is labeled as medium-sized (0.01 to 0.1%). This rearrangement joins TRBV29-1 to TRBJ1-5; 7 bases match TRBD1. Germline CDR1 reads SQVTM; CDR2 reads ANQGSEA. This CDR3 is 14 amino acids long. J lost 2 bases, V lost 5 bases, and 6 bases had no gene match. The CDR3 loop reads CSVNTGAGNQPQHF. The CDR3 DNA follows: TGCAGCGTTAACACAGGGGCCGGCAATCAGCCCCAGCATTTT.

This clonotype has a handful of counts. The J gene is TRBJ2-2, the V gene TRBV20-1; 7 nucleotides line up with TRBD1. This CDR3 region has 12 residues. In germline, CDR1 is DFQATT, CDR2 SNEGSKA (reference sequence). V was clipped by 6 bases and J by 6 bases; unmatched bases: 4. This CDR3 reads CSARGISGELFF. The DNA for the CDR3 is TGCAGTGCCAGGGGGATTTCCGGGGAGCTGTTTTTT.

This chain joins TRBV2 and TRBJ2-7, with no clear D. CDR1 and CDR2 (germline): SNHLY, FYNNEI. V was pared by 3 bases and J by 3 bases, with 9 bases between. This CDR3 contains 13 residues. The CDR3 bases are TGTGCCAGCAGTGATCAGTTAGGCTACGAGCAGTACTTC. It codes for CASSDQLGYEQYF.

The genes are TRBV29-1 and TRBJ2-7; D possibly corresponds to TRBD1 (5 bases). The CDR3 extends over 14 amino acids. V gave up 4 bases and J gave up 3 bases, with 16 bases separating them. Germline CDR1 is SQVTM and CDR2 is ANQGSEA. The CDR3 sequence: CSVGQVQGIYEQYF. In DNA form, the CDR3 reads TGCAGCGTTGGTCAGGTCCAGGGAATCTACGAGCAGTACTTC.

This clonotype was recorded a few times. CDR3: CASSPRPSTDTQYF. In DNA form, the CDR3 reads TGTGCCAGCTCACCCCGTCCTAGCACAGATACGCAGTATTTT. The gene calls are TRBV18 and TRBJ2-3, with no clear D. Per germline, CDR1 KGHSH and CDR2 LQKENI. V lost 3 bases and J lost 0, with 7 bases in between. The CDR3 has 14 amino acids.

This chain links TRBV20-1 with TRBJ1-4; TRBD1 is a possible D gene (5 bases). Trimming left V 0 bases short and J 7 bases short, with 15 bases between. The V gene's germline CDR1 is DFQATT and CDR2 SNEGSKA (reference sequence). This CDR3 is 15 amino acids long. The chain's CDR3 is CSARDPRGEREKLFF. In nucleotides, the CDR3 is TGCAGTGCTAGAGATCCTCGGGGCGAACGTGAAAAACTGTTTTTT.

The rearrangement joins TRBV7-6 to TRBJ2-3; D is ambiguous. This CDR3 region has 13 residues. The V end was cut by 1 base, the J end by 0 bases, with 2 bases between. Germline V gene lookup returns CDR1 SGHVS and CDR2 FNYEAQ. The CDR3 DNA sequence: TGTGCCAGCAGCTTAGGGAGCACAGATACGCAGTATTTT. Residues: CASSLGSTDTQYF.

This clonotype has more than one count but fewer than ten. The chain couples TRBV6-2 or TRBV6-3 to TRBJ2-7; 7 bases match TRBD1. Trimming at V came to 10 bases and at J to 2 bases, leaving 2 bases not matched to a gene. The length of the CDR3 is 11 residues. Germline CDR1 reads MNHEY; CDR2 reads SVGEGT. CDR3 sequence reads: CATGQAYEQYF. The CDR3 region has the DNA TGTGCCACCGGACAGGCCTACGAGCAGTACTTC.

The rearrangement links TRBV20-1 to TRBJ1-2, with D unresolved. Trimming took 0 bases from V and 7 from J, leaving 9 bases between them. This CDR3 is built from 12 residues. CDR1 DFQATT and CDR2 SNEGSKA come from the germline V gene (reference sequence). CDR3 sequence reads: CSARDLFGGYTF. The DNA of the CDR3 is TGCAGTGCTAGAGATCTGTTTGGTGGCTACACCTTC.

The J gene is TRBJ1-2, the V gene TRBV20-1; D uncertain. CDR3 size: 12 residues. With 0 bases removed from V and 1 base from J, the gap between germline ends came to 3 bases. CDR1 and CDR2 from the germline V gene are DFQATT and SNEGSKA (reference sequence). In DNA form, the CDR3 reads TGCAGTGCTAGAGAGCTTAACTATGGCTACACCTTC. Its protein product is CSARELNYGYTF.

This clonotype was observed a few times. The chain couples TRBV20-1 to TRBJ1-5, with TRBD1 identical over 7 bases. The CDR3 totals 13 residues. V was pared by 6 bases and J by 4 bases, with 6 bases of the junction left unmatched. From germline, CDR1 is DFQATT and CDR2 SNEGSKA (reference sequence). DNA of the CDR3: TGCAGTGCCAGTCCAGGGGGAAATCAGCCCCAGCATTTT. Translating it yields CSASPGGNQPQHF.

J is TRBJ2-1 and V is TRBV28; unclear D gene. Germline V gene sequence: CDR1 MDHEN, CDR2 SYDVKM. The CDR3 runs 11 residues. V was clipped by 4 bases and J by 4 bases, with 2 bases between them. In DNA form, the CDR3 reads TGTGCCAGCAGTTATTACAATGAGCAGTTCTTC. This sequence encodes CASSYYNEQFF.

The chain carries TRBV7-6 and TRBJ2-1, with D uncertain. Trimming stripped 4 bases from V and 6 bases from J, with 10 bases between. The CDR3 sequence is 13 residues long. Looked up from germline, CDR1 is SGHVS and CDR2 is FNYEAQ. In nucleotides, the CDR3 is TGTGCCAGCAGCTCAGTCCCCTTCAATGAGCAGTTCTTC. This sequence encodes CASSSVPFNEQFF.

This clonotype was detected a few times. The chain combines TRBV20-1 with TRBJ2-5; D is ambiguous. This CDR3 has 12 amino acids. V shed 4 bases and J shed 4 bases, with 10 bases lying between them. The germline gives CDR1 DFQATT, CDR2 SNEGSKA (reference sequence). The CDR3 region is CSATIGSETQYF. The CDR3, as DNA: TGCAGTGCTACAATCGGGTCAGAGACCCAGTACTTC.